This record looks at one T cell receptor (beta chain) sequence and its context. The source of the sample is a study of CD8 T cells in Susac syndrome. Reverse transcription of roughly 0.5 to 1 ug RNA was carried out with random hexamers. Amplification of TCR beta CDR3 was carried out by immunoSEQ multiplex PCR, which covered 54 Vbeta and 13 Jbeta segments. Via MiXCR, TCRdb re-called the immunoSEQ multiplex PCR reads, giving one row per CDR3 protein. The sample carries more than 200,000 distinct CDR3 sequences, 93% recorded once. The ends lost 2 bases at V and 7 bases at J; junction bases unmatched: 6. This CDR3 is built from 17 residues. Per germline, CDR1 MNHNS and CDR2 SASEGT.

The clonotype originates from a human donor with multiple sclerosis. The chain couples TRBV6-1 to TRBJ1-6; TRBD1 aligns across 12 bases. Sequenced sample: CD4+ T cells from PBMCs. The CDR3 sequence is CASSEKGQGATNSPLHF. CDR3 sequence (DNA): TGTGCCAGCAGTGAAAAGGGACAGGGGGCTACCAATTCACCCCTCCACTTT.